A selection of T cell receptor beta chains follows, all from one sample in a study of CD8+CD57+ T cells in acquired aplastic anemia. From the reads, TCRdb called clonotypes with MiXCR, one entry per CDR3 protein. The data contain about 180,000 distinct CDR3 sequences, 48% of them singletons. The sequencing input was sorted CD4+, CD8+, or CD8+CD57+ T cells (not recorded which) from PBMCs. The receptors shown here come from a human donor with aplastic anemia. Both conserved end residues are part of each CDR3. The D gene is left open where the match is weak. Expanded clones get a size class; other rows say once, few or many, or leave the size out.

TRBV10-3,-,TRBJ2-7,many,15,CAISVGGRGSYGQYF,TGTGCCATCAGTGTGGGAGGTAGGGGCTCCTACGGGCAGTACTTC
TRBV20-1,TRBD2,TRBJ2-1,many,16,CSARDIRLAEYNEQFF,TGCAGTGCTAGAGATATTCGGCTAGCGGAATACAATGAGCAGTTCTTC
TRBV20-1,-,TRBJ1-1,-,13,CSALDGMDTEAFF,TGCAGTGCCCTCGACGGTATGGACACTGAAGCTTTCTTT
TRBV24-1,TRBD1,TRBJ1-2,-,15,CATQRTGILPYGYTF,TGTGCCACCCAAAGGACAGGTATTCTTCCATATGGCTACACCTTC
TRBV5-1,-,TRBJ2-7,-,16,CASSLVEGPTYYEQYF,TGCGCCAGCAGCTTGGTTGAAGGCCCAACCTACTACGAGCAGTACTTC
TRBV29-1,-,TRBJ2-7,once,13,CSTIHQGSYEQYF,TGCAGCACGATACATCAGGGATCCTACGAGCAGTACTTC
TRBV19,TRBD2,TRBJ2-1,many,16,CASSIGTSGGYNEQFF,TGTGCCAGTAGTATAGGGACTAGCGGGGGTTACAATGAGCAGTTCTTC
TRBV29-1,TRBD1,TRBJ1-5,-,14,CSVGQGGGNQPQHF,TGCAGCGTCGGACAGGGGGGGGGCAATCAGCCCCAGCATTTT
TRBV14,TRBD2,TRBJ2-5,-,13,CASSQAGGETQYF,TGTGCCAGCAGCCAAGCGGGAGGAGAGACCCAGTACTTC
TRBV4-3,-,TRBJ2-3,many,15,CASSHYRTPTDTQYF,TGCGCCAGCAGCCACTACAGGACCCCCACAGATACGCAGTATTTT
TRBV20-1,TRBD2,TRBJ2-5,many,15,CSAQDTLAGAGTQYF,TGCAGTGCCCAAGACACGCTAGCGGGGGCCGGGACCCAGTACTTC
TRBV10-2,TRBD1,TRBJ1-5,-,13,CASGQVSNQPQHF,TGCGCCAGCGGACAGGTTAGCAATCAGCCCCAGCATTTT
TRBV7-2,TRBD1,TRBJ1-1,few,12,CASSSTGLAAFF,TGTGCCAGCAGCTCGACAGGGTTAGCAGCTTTCTTT
TRBV6-1,-,TRBJ1-2,many,14,CASSRTQGYDGYTF,TGTGCCAGCAGTCGTACCCAGGGATATGATGGCTACACCTTC
TRBV5-6,-,TRBJ1-1,few,16,CASSFSGRAKNTEAFF,TGTGCCAGCAGCTTCTCCGGACGGGCTAAGAACACTGAAGCTTTCTTT
TRBV20-1,TRBD1,TRBJ1-6,-,16,CSARLPGTGINSPLHF,TGCAGTGCTAGACTACCCGGGACAGGGATTAATTCACCCCTCCACTTT
TRBV29-1,TRBD2,TRBJ2-5,few,13,CSVEEAGGFTQYF,TGCAGCGTTGAGGAGGCGGGAGGCTTTACCCAGTACTTC
TRBV20-1,TRBD2,TRBJ2-1,-,14,CSARLAGVVFEQFF,TGCAGTGCTAGGCTAGCGGGGGTGGTCTTTGAGCAGTTCTTC
TRBV5-1,-,TRBJ1-1,many,15,CASSSTGSLNTEAFF,TGCGCCAGCAGCTCCACAGGGTCCCTGAACACTGAAGCTTTCTTT
TRBV19,-,TRBJ1-1,many,14,CASTRQAGGTEAFF,TGTGCCAGTACCAGGCAGGCCGGGGGCACTGAAGCTTTCTTT
TRBV10-3,TRBD2,TRBJ2-1,once,18,CATRQLAGKPTNYNEQFF,TGTGCCACACGGCAACTAGCGGGGAAACCTACCAACTACAATGAGCAGTTCTTC
TRBV29-1,TRBD1,TRBJ2-7,many,12,CSVTQGRSEQYF,TGCAGCGTCACACAGGGGCGGAGCGAGCAGTACTTC
TRBV20-1,-,TRBJ1-2,-,16,CSASSLRQNSNYGYTF,TGCAGTGCCAGCAGCTTAAGACAGAATTCCAACTACGGCTACACCTTC
TRBV5-1,-,TRBJ1-2,many,13,CASSLEGIDGYTF,TGCGCCAGCAGCTTGGAGGGGATCGATGGCTACACCTTC
TRBV5-6,-,TRBJ2-2,few,13,CASSLGQGGELFF,TGTGCCAGCAGCTTGGGGCAGGGCGGGGAGCTGTTTTTT
TRBV20-1,TRBD1,TRBJ2-5,-,12,CSAGDSAETQYF,TGCAGTGCTGGGGACAGTGCGGAGACCCAGTACTTC
TRBV6-1,-,TRBJ1-6,-,13,CAIKGEGNSPLHF,TGTGCCATAAAGGGAGAGGGGAACTCACCCCTCCACTTT
TRBV4-2,TRBD1,TRBJ2-2,few,16,CASSPWTGSDTGELFF,TGTGCCAGCAGCCCTTGGACAGGGAGCGACACCGGGGAGCTGTTTTTT
TRBV28,-,TRBJ2-5,-,12,CASSGIQETQYF,TGTGCCAGCAGCGGGATACAAGAGACCCAGTACTTC
TRBV2,-,TRBJ2-7,many,12,CASTESLYEQYF,TGTGCCAGCACCGAGAGCCTCTACGAGCAGTACTTC
TRBV5-1,-,TRBJ1-2,-,14,CASSLTGAHYGYTF,TGCGCCAGCAGCTTGACGGGGGCGCACTATGGCTACACCTTC
TRBV20-1,-,TRBJ2-7,-,12,CSARGQTYEQYF,TGCAGTGCGCGCGGACAGACCTACGAGCAGTACTTC
TRBV2,TRBD2,TRBJ2-7,few,15,CASSEEGGRSYEQYF,TGTGCCAGCAGTGAGGAGGGAGGGCGATCCTACGAGCAGTACTTC
TRBV10-3,-,TRBJ1-2,-,14,CAISESREDYGYTF,TGTGCCATCAGTGAGTCCAGGGAGGACTATGGCTACACCTTC
TRBV24-1,TRBD1,TRBJ1-5,-,15,CATSDWDSFNQPQHF,TGTGCCACCAGTGATTGGGACAGTTTCAATCAGCCCCAGCATTTT
TRBV12-3/TRBV12-4,-,TRBJ1-6,many,14,CASSLAARNSPLHF,TGTGCCAGCAGTTTAGCGGCCAGGAATTCACCCCTCCACTTT
TRBV27,-,TRBJ1-5,-,16,CASSPSTGSANQPQHF,TGTGCCAGCAGTCCGTCGACAGGTAGCGCCAATCAGCCCCAGCATTTT
TRBV5-5,-,TRBJ2-7,-,12,CASSSYSYEQYF,TGTGCCAGCAGCTCTTACAGCTACGAGCAGTACTTC
TRBV29-1,TRBD1,TRBJ2-3,-,14,CSVWDRGPTDTQYF,TGCAGCGTTTGGGACAGGGGGCCGACAGATACGCAGTATTTT
TRBV29-1,TRBD1,TRBJ2-2,-,14,CSAPGQGAGGELFF,TGCAGCGCCCCGGGACAGGGGGCGGGTGGGGAGCTGTTTTTT
TRBV20-1,-,TRBJ1-2,-,14,CSAEDSTLGNGYTF,TGCAGTGCGGAGGACAGTACCCTGGGAAATGGCTACACCTTC
TRBV5-4,TRBD1,TRBJ1-5,many,14,CASSKQGRDQPQHF,TGTGCCAGCAGCAAACAGGGGCGAGATCAGCCCCAGCATTTT
TRBV7-9,-,TRBJ1-2,-,12,CASSPETGTGTF,TGTGCCAGCAGCCCAGAGACCGGGACGGGGACCTTC
TRBV2,-,TRBJ1-5,once,16,CASKSTEQGSNQPQHF,TGTGCCAGCAAATCGACAGAACAAGGGAGCAATCAGCCCCAGCATTTT
TRBV29-1,-,TRBJ1-4,-,13,CSGSGTSNEKLFF,TGCAGCGGATCCGGGACAAGCAATGAAAAACTGTTTTTT
TRBV10-3,-,TRBJ1-2,-,15,CAISEFRQTNYGYTF,TGTGCCATCAGTGAGTTCCGACAGACAAACTATGGCTACACCTTC
TRBV20-1,-,TRBJ1-4,many,14,CSARDPGINEKLFF,TGCAGTGCTAGAGATCCGGGGATTAATGAAAAACTGTTTTTT
TRBV3-1,-,TRBJ2-2,-,17,CASSPRWGRANTGELSF,TGTGCCAGCAGCCCTCGTTGGGGGAGAGCGAACACCGGGGAGCTGTCTTTT
TRBV15,-,TRBJ2-5,many,12,CATSREGETQYF,TGTGCCACCAGCAGAGAGGGAGAGACCCAGTACTTC
TRBV11-2,TRBD2,TRBJ2-7,-,14,CASSSSGTSGSQYF,TGTGCCAGCAGCTCATCCGGGACTAGCGGGAGTCAGTACTTC